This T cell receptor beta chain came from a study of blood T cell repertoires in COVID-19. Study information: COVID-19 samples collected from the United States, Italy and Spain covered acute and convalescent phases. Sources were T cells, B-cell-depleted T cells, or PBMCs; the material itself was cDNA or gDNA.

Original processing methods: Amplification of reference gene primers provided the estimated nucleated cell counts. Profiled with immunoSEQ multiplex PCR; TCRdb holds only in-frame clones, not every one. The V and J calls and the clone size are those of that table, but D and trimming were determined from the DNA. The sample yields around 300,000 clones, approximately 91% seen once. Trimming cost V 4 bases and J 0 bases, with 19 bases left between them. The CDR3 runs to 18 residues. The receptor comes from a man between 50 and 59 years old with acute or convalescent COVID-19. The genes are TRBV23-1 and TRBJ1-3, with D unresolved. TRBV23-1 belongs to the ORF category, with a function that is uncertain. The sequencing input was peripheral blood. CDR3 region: CASSRWAAEPYSGNTIYF. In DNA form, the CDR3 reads TGCGCCAGCAGTCGCTGGGCTGCCGAGCCGTACTCTGGAAACACCATATATTTT.